This T cell receptor beta chain appears in the sequencing data of a study of OX40 agonist ivuxolimab in advanced cancers. At the level of the study: Ivuxolimab, an antibody that agonizes OX40 (CD134), was administered to the patients. Patients with prior anti-PD-1, anti-PD-L1 or anti-CTLA-4 therapy were eligible; approximately 37% had some.

V lost 4 bases and J lost 4, with 14 bases in between. CDR3 length: 14 residues. The germline CDR1 and CDR2 sequences are SGHRS and YFSETQ. The repertoire was sequenced with immunoSEQ multiplex PCR; TCRdb's copy has only in-frame clones and lacks some. Among approximately 68,000 clones listed, approximately 90% were seen once. The chain links TRBV5-1 to TRBJ1-1; D is undetermined. Sequenced material: CD4+ or CD8+ T cells sorted from blood, taken in a trial of the OX40 agonist ivuxolimab. The receptor was isolated from an adult with an advanced solid tumor such as melanoma, head and neck, liver or kidney cancer. The CDR3 DNA reads TGCGCCAGCAGCCCGGGTCACATTGGCACTGAAGCTTTCTTT. Residues: CASSPGHIGTEAFF.